The sample holds a few counts of the clone carrying this T cell receptor (beta chain). Its antigen is not known. CD4+ T cells from unexposed donors were obtained before the COVID-19 pandemic (2011-2018). After ten to eleven days of culture, CD4+ T cells were isolated. Unexposed-donor CD4+ T cells were probed with SARS-CoV-2 S/N and four cold-coronavirus spikes, cells permitting. These data are taken from a study of CD4 T cells in relation to SARS-CoV-2 and coronaviruses. TCRdb's table, derived via immunoSEQ multiplex PCR, lists solely in-frame clones and lacks some. This table holds about 23,000 clones, around 78% found once. The sequenced sample consisted of CD4+ T cells from PBMCs, cultured in vitro. This clonotype originated in a human donor in good health.

The CDR3 DNA sequence: TGTGCCAGCAGTCGAGGGGCCAGCGGGAGGGCGAATGAGCAGTTCTTC. Encoded protein: CASSRGASGRANEQFF. V is TRBV28 and J is TRBJ2-1; the match to TRBD2 covers 10 bases. CDR1 is MDHEN and CDR2 is SYDVKM in the germline V gene. This CDR3 has 16 amino acids. V lost 5 bases and J lost 7; bases outside the gene matches: 11. The full variable domain, completed using reference TRBV28 and TRBJ2-1, is DVKVTQSSRYLVKRTGEKVFLECVQDMDHENMFWYRQDPGLGLRLIYFSYDVKMKEKGDIPEGYSVSREKKERFSLILESASTNQTSMYLCASSRGASGRANEQFFGPGTRLTVL.